These 23 T cell receptor beta chains share one sample of origin, sequenced in a study of cytomegalovirus exposure and HLA in healthy donors. PCR amplification relied on 60 Vbeta primers (plus 13 Jbeta primers). TCRdb's copy holds only in-frame clones and misses some; the assay was immunoSEQ multiplex PCR. The top ten clones hold more than 5% of a sample with over 200,000 clones, 82% of them seen once. The sample comprised PBMCs. Every receptor here comes from a woman aged 40 to 50 in good health and CMV-seropositive.

V is TRBV7-9 and J is TRBJ1-2; no clear D gene. The CDR3 is made up of 13 amino acids. Germline CDR1 and CDR2: SEHNR and FQNEAQ (reference sequence). Trimming shortened V by 0 bases and J by 5 bases, and 7 bases separated the two germline ends. The CDR3 DNA reads TGTGCCAGCAGCTTAGCAGGAGAGTATGGCTACACCTTC. Translated, it gives CASSLAGEYGYTF.

V usage is TRBV28 and J usage is TRBJ1-2; no reliable D call. Per the germline V gene, CDR1 is MDHEN and CDR2 is SYDVKM. The V end was cut by 6 bases, the J end by 4 bases, with 9 bases between. The CDR3 consists of 12 residues. In DNA, the CDR3 is TGTGCCAGCAGCCCCGGGTCCTATGGCTACACCTTC. It encodes CASSPGSYGYTF.

This chain joins TRBV7-2 and TRBJ2-5; no clear D gene. V gave up 5 bases and J gave up 4 bases, with 11 bases separating them. CDR1 and CDR2 (germline): SGHTA, FQGNSA. The CDR3 runs 13 residues. The CDR3 coding sequence is TGTGCCAGCAGCCAGGTCCGCGCAGAGACCCAGTACTTC. Protein product: CASSQVRAETQYF.

This sequence joins TRBV11-2 and TRBJ2-7, with TRBD1 identical over 7 bases. Germline lookup yields CDR1 SGHAT and CDR2 FQNNGV. The CDR3 has 14 amino acids. V dropped 5 bases and J dropped 1; count of bases not matched to a gene: 5. In DNA form, the CDR3 reads TGTGCCAGCAGCCCAGACAGGGCTTCCTACGAGCAGTACTTC. Translating gives CASSPDRASYEQYF.

Points on this clone: At one boundary the junction diverges from the germline segment, which might be a read error. V is TRBV27 and J is TRBJ1-5, with unresolved D. CDR3 length: 13 amino acids. The germline CDR1 and CDR2 sequences are MNHEY and SMNVEV (reference sequence). The CDR3 sequence: CASSLSYNQPQHF. For the CDR3, the DNA is TGTGCCAGCAGCTTATCTTACAATCAGCCCCAGCATTTT.

This clone was seen a handful of times. V gene TRBV7-6 combines with J gene TRBJ1-3; 7 bases are shared with TRBD1. The V gene's germline CDR1 is SGHVS and CDR2 FNYEAQ. The ends lost 4 bases at V and 4 bases at J; junction bases unmatched: 10. CDR3 length equals 16 residues. The CDR3: CASSSSGTAPGNTIYF. As DNA, the CDR3 is TGTGCCAGCAGCTCCTCAGGGACAGCCCCAGGAAACACCATATATTTT.

The rearrangement joins TRBV6-5 to TRBJ1-1; D uncertain. Germline assignment: CDR1 MNHEY and CDR2 SVGAGI. Trimming removed 2 bases at V and 5 bases at J, with 6 bases between. This CDR3 is 12 amino acids long. CDR3 coding DNA: TGTGCCAGCAGTTACCCCAATACTGAAGCTTTCTTT. Encoded protein: CASSYPNTEAFF.

This clone was detected only once. V and J are TRBV18 and TRBJ1-2, with D tentatively TRBD1 (5 bases). Germline V CDR1 and CDR2: KGHSH, LQKENI. The CDR3 sequence is 15 residues long. Trimming pared 0 bases from V and 4 bases from J, leaving 12 bases between. The CDR3 nucleotides are TGTGCCAGCTCACCACCGTTGGCAGGGTTCTATGGCTACACCTTC. It is translated as CASSPPLAGFYGYTF.

The chain couples TRBV10-3 to TRBJ2-7; D gene unclear. Trimming cost V 0 bases and J 0 bases, with 9 bases left between them. Germline CDR1 and CDR2: ENHRY and SYGVKD. CDR3 size: 15 residues. CDR3 loop: CAISESEPSSYEQYF. The CDR3 coding sequence is TGTGCCATCAGTGAGTCTGAACCGAGCTCCTACGAGCAGTACTTC.

The chain carries TRBV7-9 and TRBJ1-1; D is unresolved. V dropped 7 bases and J dropped 1 base, with 16 bases sitting between them. This CDR3 comprises 15 residues. Germline values: CDR1 SEHNR, CDR2 FQNEAQ (reference sequence). This CDR3 is CASTLPPLENTEAFF. The DNA for the CDR3 is TGTGCCAGCACCCTACCCCCCCTTGAGAACACTGAAGCTTTCTTT. The variable domain in full, completed from reference TRBV7-9 and TRBJ1-1, reads DTGVSQNPRHKITKRGQNVTFRCDPISEHNRLYWYRQTLGQGPEFLTYFQNEAQLEKSRLLSDRFSAERPKGSFSTLEIQRTEQGDSAMYLCASTLPPLENTEAFFGQGTRLTVV.

This clone has more than one count but fewer than ten. V gene TRBV25-1 combines with J gene TRBJ2-5, with D perhaps matching TRBD2 (6 bases). Trimming left V 5 bases short and J 5 bases short, with 15 bases between. Per the germline V gene, CDR1 is MGHDK and CDR2 is SYGVNS. The CDR3 sequence is 14 residues long. Here the CDR3 reads CASSISRELETQYF. The CDR3, as DNA: TGTGCCAGCAGTATATCCCGGGAGTTGGAGACCCAGTACTTC.

V gene TRBV18 combines with J gene TRBJ1-1, with TRBD1 matching over 10 bases. Germline V gene sequence: CDR1 KGHSH, CDR2 LQKENI. The V and J ends lost 4 bases and 5 bases, in that order; junction bases with no gene match: 1. CDR3 size: 13 residues. The CDR3 DNA sequence: TGTGCCAGCTCACGGGACAGGGGAACTGAAGCTTTCTTT. Translation: CASSRDRGTEAFF.

This clone was observed a few times. This sequence joins TRBV18 and TRBJ2-7; D is unresolved. Germline CDR1 reads KGHSH; CDR2 reads LQKENI. The CDR3 covers 14 residues. Trimming left V 3 bases short and J 0 bases short, with 9 bases between. The CDR3 sequence: CASSPDQSSYEQYF. The DNA of the CDR3 is TGTGCCAGCTCACCTGATCAGTCCTCCTACGAGCAGTACTTC.

This clone was counted between two and nine times. The rearrangement uses TRBV5-6 and TRBJ1-1; D gene unclear. CDR1 and CDR2 (germline): SGHDT, YYEEEE. The ends were cut back, 1 base at V and 5 bases at J, with 3 bases in the middle. There are 11 residues in the CDR3. As DNA, the CDR3 is TGTGCCAGCAGCTTGCGTACTGAAGCTTTCTTT. It specifies CASSLRTEAFF.

This clone came up a few times. CDR3 nucleotide sequence: TGTGCCAGCAGCTTAGCGGTAACTAGCGGGAGAACCTACAATGAGCAGTTCTTC. Translated: CASSLAVTSGRTYNEQFF. The chain recombines TRBV7-2 with TRBJ2-1; 11 nucleotides match TRBD2. This CDR3 region has 18 residues. CDR1 is SGHTA and CDR2 is FQGNSA in the germline V gene. J gave up 2 bases and V 0 bases, and 6 bases lay outside the gene matches. The full variable domain, its missing parts supplied by reference TRBV7-2 and TRBJ2-1, is GAGVSQSPSNKVTEKGKDVELRCDPISGHTALYWYRQSLGQGLEFLIYFQGNSAPDKSGLPSDRFSAERTGGSVSTLTIQRTQQEDSAVYLCASSLAVTSGRTYNEQFFGPGTRLTVL.

V is TRBV4-2 and J is TRBJ2-7; 10 bases are a match to TRBD2. The CDR3 consists of 16 residues. Trimming removed 1 base from V and 7 bases from J; junction bases left unmatched: 10. Germline CDR1 and CDR2: LGHNA and YNFKEQ. CDR3 nucleotides: TGTGCCAGCAGCCAAGGTGCTAGCGGGAGTTTGAAAGAGCAGTACTTC. Translation: CASSQGASGSLKEQYF.

To note about this clone: Mismatch with germline at one junction end may stem from a read error. The rearrangement uses TRBV7-9 and TRBJ2-7; no firm D call. CDR3 length: 12 residues. Germline-derived CDR1 and CDR2 are SEHNR and FQNEAQ (reference sequence). The CDR3 here is CSSSHNSYEQYF. The CDR3 nucleotides read TGTTCCAGCAGCCACAACTCCTACGAGCAGTACTTC.

This clone is a singleton in its sample. The CDR3 is CASSLGATTGETQYF. The CDR3 nucleotides are TGTGCCAGCAGCTTAGGGGCAACGACAGGGGAGACCCAGTACTTC. The chain combines TRBV7-9 with TRBJ2-5; 7 bases line up with TRBD1. With V trimmed by 1 base and J by 5 bases, 7 bases remained unmatched. The germline V gene encodes CDR1 SEHNR and CDR2 FQNEAQ (reference sequence). CDR3 length equals 15 residues.

The rearrangement uses TRBV5-1 and TRBJ2-2, with 7 bases fitting TRBD2. The germline V gene has CDR1 SGHRS and CDR2 YFSETQ. The length of the CDR3 is 14 residues. V trimming: 7 bases; J trimming: 0 bases; junction bases outside the gene matches: 3. The CDR3 spells CASRGGTNTGELFF. As DNA, the CDR3 is TGCGCCAGCCGCGGGGGAACGAACACCGGGGAGCTGTTTTTT.

The chain recombines TRBV9 with TRBJ2-1, with a tentative D call TRBD2 (6 bases). CDR1 is SGDLS and CDR2 is YYNGEE in the germline V gene. V lost 0 bases to trimming and J lost 9 bases, with 16 bases between them. The CDR3 loop spans 15 amino acids. The CDR3 loop is CASSVATRNSGEQFF. The CDR3 nucleotides read TGTGCCAGCAGCGTAGCTACAAGAAATAGCGGTGAGCAGTTCTTC.

Only one count was recorded for this clone. The chain uses TRBV9 and TRBJ2-5; 8 bases agree with TRBD2. In germline, CDR1 is SGDLS, CDR2 YYNGEE. V lost 0 bases and J lost 7; bases outside the gene matches: 14. The CDR3 has 17 residues. CDR3 in amino acids: CASSVETPSGGYGTQYF. The CDR3 nucleotides read TGTGCCAGCAGCGTAGAGACACCCAGCGGGGGTTATGGGACCCAGTACTTC. The whole variable domain, filled in from reference TRBV9 and TRBJ2-5, reads DSGVTQTPKHLITATGQRVTLRCSPRSGDLSVYWYQQSLDQGLQFLIQYYNGEERAKGNILERFSAQQFPDLHSELNLSSLELGDSALYFCASSVETPSGGYGTQYFGPGTRLLVL.

The chain is built from TRBV2 and TRBJ2-7, with 8 bases identical to TRBD2. Germline V CDR1 and CDR2: SNHLY, FYNNEI. The CDR3 runs 16 residues. Trimming removed 7 bases from V and 3 bases from J; junction bases left unmatched: 14. CDR3 in amino acids: CASMELAVGLVYEQYF. Here the CDR3 DNA reads TGTGCCAGCATGGAACTAGCGGTGGGGCTCGTCTACGAGCAGTACTTC.

The chain carries TRBV2 and TRBJ1-4, with 8 bases identical to TRBD1. The CDR3 is 17 amino acids. Germline lookup yields CDR1 SNHLY and CDR2 FYNNEI. With V trimmed by 1 base and J by 7 bases, 11 bases remained unmatched. The CDR3 spells CASSEGTSGGAGEKLFF. DNA for the CDR3: TGTGCCAGCAGTGAAGGGACTTCAGGGGGCGCGGGTGAAAAACTGTTTTTT.